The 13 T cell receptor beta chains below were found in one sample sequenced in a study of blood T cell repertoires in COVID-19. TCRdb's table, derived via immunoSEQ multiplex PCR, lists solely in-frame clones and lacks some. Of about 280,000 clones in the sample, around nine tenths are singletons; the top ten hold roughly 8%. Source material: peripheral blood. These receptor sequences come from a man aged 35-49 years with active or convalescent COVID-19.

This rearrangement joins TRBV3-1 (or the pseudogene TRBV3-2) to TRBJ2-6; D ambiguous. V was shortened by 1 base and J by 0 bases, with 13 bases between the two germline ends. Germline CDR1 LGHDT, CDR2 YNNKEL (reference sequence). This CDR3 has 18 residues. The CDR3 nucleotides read TGTGCCAGCAGCCAAGTAGCCGCCCTGAGCTCTGGGGCCAACGTCCTGACTTTC. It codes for CASSQVAALSSGANVLTF.

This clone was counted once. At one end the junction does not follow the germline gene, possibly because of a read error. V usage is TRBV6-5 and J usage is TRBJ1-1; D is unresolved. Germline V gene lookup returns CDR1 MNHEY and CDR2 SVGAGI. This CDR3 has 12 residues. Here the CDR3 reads CASSHSRGEAFF. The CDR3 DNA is TGTGCCAGCAGTCACTCCCGGGGTGAAGCTTTCTTT.

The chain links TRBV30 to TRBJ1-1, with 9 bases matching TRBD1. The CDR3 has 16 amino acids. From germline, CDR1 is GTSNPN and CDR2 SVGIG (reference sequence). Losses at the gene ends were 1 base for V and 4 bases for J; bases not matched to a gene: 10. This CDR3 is CAWSGTGAKGGTEAFF. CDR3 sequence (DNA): TGTGCCTGGAGTGGGACAGGGGCGAAGGGGGGCACTGAAGCTTTCTTT.

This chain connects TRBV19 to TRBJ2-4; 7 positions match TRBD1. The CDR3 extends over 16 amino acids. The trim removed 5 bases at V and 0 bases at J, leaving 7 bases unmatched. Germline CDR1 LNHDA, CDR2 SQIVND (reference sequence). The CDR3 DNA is TGTGCCAGTAGTTCCGGGACAGTTCTAGCCAAAAACATTCAGTACTTC. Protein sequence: CASSSGTVLAKNIQYF.

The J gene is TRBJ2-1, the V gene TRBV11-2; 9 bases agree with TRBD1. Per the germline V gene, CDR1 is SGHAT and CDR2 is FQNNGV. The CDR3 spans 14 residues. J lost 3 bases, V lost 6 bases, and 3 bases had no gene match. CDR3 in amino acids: CASRRDRVYNEQFF. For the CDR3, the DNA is TGTGCCAGCAGGCGGGACAGGGTCTACAATGAGCAGTTCTTC. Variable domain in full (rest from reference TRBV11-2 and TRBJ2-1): EAGVAQSPRYKIIEKRQSVAFWCNPISGHATLYWYQQILGQGPKLLIQFQNNGVVDDSQLPKDRFSAERLKGVDSTLKIQPAKLEDSAVYLCASRRDRVYNEQFFGPGTRLTVL.

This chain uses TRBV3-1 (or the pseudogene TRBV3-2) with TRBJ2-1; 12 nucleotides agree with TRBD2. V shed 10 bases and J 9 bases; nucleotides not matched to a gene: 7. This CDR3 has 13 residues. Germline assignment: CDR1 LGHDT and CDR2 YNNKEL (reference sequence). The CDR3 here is CATQTSGGFEQFF. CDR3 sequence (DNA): TGTGCCACGCAAACTAGCGGGGGGTTTGAGCAGTTCTTC.

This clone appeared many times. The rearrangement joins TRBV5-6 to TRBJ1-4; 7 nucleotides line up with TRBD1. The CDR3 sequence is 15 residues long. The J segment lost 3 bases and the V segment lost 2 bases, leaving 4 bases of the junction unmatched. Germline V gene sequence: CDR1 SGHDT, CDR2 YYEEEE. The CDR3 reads CASSFGTAPNEKLFF. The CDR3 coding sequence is TGTGCCAGCAGCTTCGGGACAGCCCCTAATGAAAAACTGTTTTTT.

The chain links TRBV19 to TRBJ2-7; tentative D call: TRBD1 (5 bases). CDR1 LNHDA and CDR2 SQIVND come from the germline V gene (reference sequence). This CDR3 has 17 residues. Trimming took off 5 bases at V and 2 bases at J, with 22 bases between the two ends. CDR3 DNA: TGTGCCAGTAGTCCCGCCATAATTTGGCAGGACACCTACGAGCAGTACTTC. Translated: CASSPAIIWQDTYEQYF. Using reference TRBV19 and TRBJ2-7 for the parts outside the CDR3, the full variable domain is DGGITQSPKYLFRKEGQNVTLSCEQNLNHDAMYWYRQDPGQGLRLIYYSQIVNDFQKGDIAEGYSVSREKKESFPLTVTSAQKNPTAFYLCASSPAIIWQDTYEQYFGPGTRLTVT.

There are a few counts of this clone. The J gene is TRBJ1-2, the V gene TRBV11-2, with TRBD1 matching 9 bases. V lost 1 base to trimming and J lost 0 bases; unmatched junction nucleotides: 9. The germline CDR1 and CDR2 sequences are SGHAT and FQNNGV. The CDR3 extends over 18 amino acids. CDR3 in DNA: TGTGCCAGCAGCTTAGGCGGCCTAACAGGGGGCGCTAACTATGGCTACACCTTC. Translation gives CASSLGGLTGGANYGYTF.

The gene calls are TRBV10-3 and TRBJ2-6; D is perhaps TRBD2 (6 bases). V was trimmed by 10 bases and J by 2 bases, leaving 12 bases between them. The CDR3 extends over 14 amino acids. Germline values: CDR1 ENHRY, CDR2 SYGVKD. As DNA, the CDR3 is TGTGCCACCGGCGGGGAGGCTGGGGCCAACGTCCTGACTTTC. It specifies CATGGEAGANVLTF.

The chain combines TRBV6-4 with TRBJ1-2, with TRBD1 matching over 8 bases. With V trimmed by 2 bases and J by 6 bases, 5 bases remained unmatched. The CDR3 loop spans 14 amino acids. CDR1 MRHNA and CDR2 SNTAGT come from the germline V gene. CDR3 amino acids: CASSDDATGDGYTF. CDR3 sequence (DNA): TGTGCCAGCAGTGACGACGCGACAGGGGATGGCTACACCTTC.

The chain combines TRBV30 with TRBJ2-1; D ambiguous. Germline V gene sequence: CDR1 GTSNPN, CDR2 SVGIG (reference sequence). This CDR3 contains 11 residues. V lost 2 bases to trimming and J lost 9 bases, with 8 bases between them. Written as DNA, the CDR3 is TGTGCCTGGAGTTCTCCGGGTGAGCAGTTCTTC. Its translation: CAWSSPGEQFF.

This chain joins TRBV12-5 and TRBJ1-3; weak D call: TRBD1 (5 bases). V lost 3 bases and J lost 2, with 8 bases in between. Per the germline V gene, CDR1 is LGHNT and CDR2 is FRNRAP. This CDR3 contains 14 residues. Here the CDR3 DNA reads TGTGCTAGTGGTTTATCAGGGACTGGAAACACCATATATTTT. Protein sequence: CASGLSGTGNTIYF.